This TCR beta chain derives from a study of blood T cell repertoires in COVID-19. On the study more broadly: Material from acute and convalescent COVID-19 was sourced from the United States, Italy and Spain. The analysed material was cDNA or gDNA that came from T cells, B-cell-depleted T cells, or PBMCs.

This clone was seen just once. The CDR3 is 15 residues long. CDR1 is LGHDT and CDR2 is YNNKEL in the germline V gene (reference sequence). Trimming stripped 1 base from V and 2 bases from J, with 11 bases between. In the source study's methods: Estimated nucleated cell counts came from reference gene primer amplification. Sequencing was performed with immunoSEQ multiplex PCR; in TCRdb, only in-frame clones are kept and a portion is missing. From that table come the V and J calls and clone size; the DNA was used to work out D and trimming. The sample lists about 47,000 clones, 84% occurring once. This rearrangement joins TRBV3-1 (or the pseudogene TRBV3-2) to TRBJ1-2, with D perhaps matching TRBD1 (6 bases). The clonotype was recovered from a man aged 50 to 59 with acute or convalescent COVID-19. The specimen was peripheral blood. This CDR3 reads CASSQGGGTNYGYTF. The CDR3 region has the DNA TGTGCCAGCAGCCAAGGAGGGGGAACCAACTATGGCTACACCTTC.